Listed below are T cell receptor beta chains from one sample, sequenced in a study of shared clonotypes between healthy human individuals. The table came from immunoSEQ multiplex PCR; TCRdb's copy has only in-frame clones and leaves some out. The sample shows about 580,000 clones, 98% of them seen only once. The sequenced sample consisted of naive CD8+ T cells sorted from blood. These receptors were collected from a young man in good health. CDR3s include the opening cysteine and the closing phenylalanine or tryptophan.

J: TRBJ2-6; V: TRBV7-7; CDR3: CASSLADTGTFGGANVLTF
J: TRBJ2-3; V: TRBV27; CDR3: CASSPRVAPSTDTQYF
J: TRBJ1-4; V: TRBV7-2; CDR3: CASSPDRVATNEKLFF
J: TRBJ2-1; V: TRBV29-1; CDR3: CSVDSAREQFF
J: TRBJ2-3; V: TRBV6-5; CDR3: CASSNQGITDTQYF
J: TRBJ2-6; V: TRBV5-1; CDR3: CASSPLGDGANVLTF
J: TRBJ2-7; V: TRBV7-8; CDR3: CASIPGGLTYEQYF
J: TRBJ2-4; V: TRBV9; CDR3: CASSAPRKNIQYF
J: TRBJ1-5; V: TRBV2; CDR3: CASSENFNQPQHF
J: TRBJ2-1; V: TRBV4-1; CDR3: CASSQEELRGPESYNEQFF
J: TRBJ2-7; V: TRBV4-3; CDR3: CASSKFSGMPYEQYF
J: TRBJ2-7; V: TRBV28; CDR3: CASSQRLGLTYEQYF
J: TRBJ2-7; V: TRBV21-1; CDR3: CASSGGPPICEQYF
J: TRBJ1-5; V: TRBV7-2; CDR3: CASSLDPLEQPQHF
J: TRBJ1-1; V: TRBV27; CDR3: CASSLSGAAEAFF
J: TRBJ2-7; V: TRBV27; CDR3: CASSLSLGQKSYEQYF
J: TRBJ2-2; V: TRBV27; CDR3: CASSLDGNTGELFF
J: TRBJ2-2; V: TRBV9; CDR3: CASSVGDGGTGELFF
J: TRBJ1-2; V: TRBV7-2; CDR3: CASSLLGYYGYTF
J: TRBJ2-7; V: TRBV9; CDR3: CASSVDGSYEQYF
J: TRBJ1-5; V: TRBV15; CDR3: CATSREDGGPNQPQHF
J: TRBJ2-1; V: TRBV13; CDR3: CASSLGKWNEQFF
J: TRBJ1-4; V: TRBV6-5; CDR3: CASSYLQGSEKLFF
J: TRBJ2-7; V: TRBV28; CDR3: CASSLPEGFDEQYF
J: TRBJ2-1; V: TRBV29-1; CDR3: CSAWGLAGFRGGNEQFF